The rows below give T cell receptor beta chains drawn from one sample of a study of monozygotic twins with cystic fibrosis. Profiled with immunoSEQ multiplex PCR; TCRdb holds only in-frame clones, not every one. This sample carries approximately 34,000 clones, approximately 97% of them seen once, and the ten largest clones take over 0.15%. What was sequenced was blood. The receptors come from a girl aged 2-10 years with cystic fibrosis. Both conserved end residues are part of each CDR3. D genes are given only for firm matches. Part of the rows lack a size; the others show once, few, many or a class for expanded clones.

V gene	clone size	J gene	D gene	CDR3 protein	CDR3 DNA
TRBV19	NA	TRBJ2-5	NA	CASRARAGETQYF	TGTGCCAGTAGGGCCCGGGCGGGAGAGACCCAGTACTTC
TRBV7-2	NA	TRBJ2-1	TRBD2	CASSLVRIAGGPEQFF	TGTGCCAGCAGCTTAGTGCGTATAGCGGGAGGGCCTGAGCAGTTCTTC
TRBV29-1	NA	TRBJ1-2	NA	CSVAGLWVGYTF	TGCAGCGTTGCGGGACTTTGGGTTGGCTACACCTTC
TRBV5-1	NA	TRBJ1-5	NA	CASSLEGGNQPQHF	TGCGCCAGCAGCTTGGAAGGGGGCAATCAGCCCCAGCATTTT
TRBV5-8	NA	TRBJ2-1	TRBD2	CASRHGLAHGDEQFF	TGTGCCAGCAGGCACGGACTAGCCCACGGGGATGAGCAGTTCTTC
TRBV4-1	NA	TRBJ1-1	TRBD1	CASSQPTSQGMNTEAFF	TGCGCCAGCAGCCAGCCTACTTCACAGGGGATGAACACTGAAGCTTTCTTT
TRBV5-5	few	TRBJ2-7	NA	CASSWARAKSHYEQYF	TGTGCCAGCAGCTGGGCCCGGGCCAAGTCCCACTACGAGCAGTACTTC
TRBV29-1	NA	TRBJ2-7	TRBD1	CSVTGTVTYEQYF	TGCAGCGTTACCGGGACAGTTACCTACGAGCAGTACTTC
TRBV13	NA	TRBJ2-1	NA	CASSNTEGGSDNEQFF	TGTGCCAGCAGCAACACGGAGGGCGGATCCGACAATGAGCAGTTCTTC
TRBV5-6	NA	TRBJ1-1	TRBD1	CASWGQGTEAFF	TGTGCCAGCTGGGGACAGGGGACTGAAGCTTTCTTT
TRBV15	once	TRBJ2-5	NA	CATSRDMGVETQYF	TGTGCCACCAGCAGGGATATGGGCGTAGAGACCCAGTACTTC
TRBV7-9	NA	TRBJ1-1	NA	CASTPRGTEAFF	TGTGCCAGCACACCACGGGGCACTGAAGCTTTCTTT
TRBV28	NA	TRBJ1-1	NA	CASSFSRTEAFF	TGTGCCAGCAGTTTTTCGAGGACTGAAGCTTTCTTT
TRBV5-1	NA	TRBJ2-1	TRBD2	CASSPQTSGGNEQFF	TGCGCCAGCAGCCCCCAGACTAGCGGGGGGAATGAGCAGTTCTTC
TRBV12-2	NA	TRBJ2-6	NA	CASRSGTGRFGANVLTF	TGTGCAAGTCGCTCTGGGACAGGGAGGTTTGGGGCCAACGTCCTGACTTTC
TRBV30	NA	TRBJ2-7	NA	CACVSSRSYEQYF	TGTGCCTGCGTCAGCAGCCGCTCCTACGAGCAGTACTTC
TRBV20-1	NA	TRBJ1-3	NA	CSSTAGNTIYF	TGCAGCAGTACCGCTGGAAACACCATATATTTT
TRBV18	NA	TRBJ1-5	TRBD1	CASSGQGRNQPQHF	TGTGCCAGCTCGGGACAGGGGCGCAATCAGCCCCAGCATTTT
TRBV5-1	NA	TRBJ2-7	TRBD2	CASSQTSGRPGGYEQYF	TGCGCCAGCAGCCAGACTAGCGGGAGGCCTGGGGGCTACGAGCAGTACTTC
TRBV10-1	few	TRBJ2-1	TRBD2	CASSEIAGGNWDEQFF	TGCGCCAGCAGTGAGATAGCGGGAGGCAATTGGGATGAGCAGTTCTTC
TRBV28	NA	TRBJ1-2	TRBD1	CASSVPNPGGGGYTF	TGTGCCAGCAGCGTCCCCAACCCAGGGGGCGGGGGCTACACCTTC
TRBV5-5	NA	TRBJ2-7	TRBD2	CATGQTLGTSGVTYEQYF	TGTGCCACGGGACAAACTTTAGGGACTAGCGGGGTGACATACGAGCAGTACTTC
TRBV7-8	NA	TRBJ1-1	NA	CASSWWNTEAFF	TGTGCCAGCAGCTGGTGGAACACTGAAGCTTTCTTT
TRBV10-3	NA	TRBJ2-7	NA	CAIRGATGSVDEQYF	TGTGCCATCAGGGGAGCAACAGGGTCGGTAGACGAGCAGTACTTC
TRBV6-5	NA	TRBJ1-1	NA	CASSYSTDNTEAFF	TGTGCCAGCAGTTACTCAACAGATAACACTGAAGCTTTCTTT
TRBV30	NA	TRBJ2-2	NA	CAWSVRATGELFF	TGTGCCTGGAGTGTAAGGGCCACCGGGGAGCTGTTTTTT
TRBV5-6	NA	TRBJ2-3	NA	CASSWAIRGQGADTQYF	TGTGCCAGCAGCTGGGCGATACGGGGTCAGGGAGCAGATACGCAGTATTTT
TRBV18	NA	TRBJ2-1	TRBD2	CASSPPEASGYNEQFF	TGTGCCAGCTCACCACCTGAGGCTAGCGGCTACAATGAGCAGTTCTTC
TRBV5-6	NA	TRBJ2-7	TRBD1	CASSLGTGGSEQYF	TGTGCCAGCAGCTTGGGGACAGGGGGCAGCGAGCAGTACTTC
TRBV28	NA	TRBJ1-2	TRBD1	CATFMTGVDYGYTF	TGTGCCACCTTCATGACAGGGGTAGACTATGGCTACACCTTC
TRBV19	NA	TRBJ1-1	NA	CASSINFGRDTEAFF	TGTGCCAGTAGTATAAATTTCGGGCGGGACACTGAAGCTTTCTTT
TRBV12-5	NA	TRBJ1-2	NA	CASGLSEHGYTF	TGTGCTAGTGGTTTGTCAGAGCATGGCTACACCTTC
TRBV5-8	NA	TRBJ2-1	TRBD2	CASRTPGGGYNEQFF	TGTGCCAGCAGGACGCCCGGGGGGGGCTACAATGAGCAGTTCTTC
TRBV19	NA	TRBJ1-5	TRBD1	CASSLGQDAQPQHF	TGTGCCAGTAGTTTAGGACAGGATGCTCAGCCCCAGCATTTT
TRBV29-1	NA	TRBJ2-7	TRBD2	CSVETSGMPEQYF	TGCAGCGTTGAGACTAGCGGGATGCCCGAGCAGTACTTC
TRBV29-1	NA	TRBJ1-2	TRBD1	CSALPGTGDYGYTF	TGCAGCGCTCTCCCAGGGACAGGCGACTATGGCTACACCTTC
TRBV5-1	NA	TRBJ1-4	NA	CASSVGRRNEKLFF	TGCGCCAGCAGCGTGGGACGTCGTAATGAAAAACTGTTTTTT
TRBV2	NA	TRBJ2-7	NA	CASIARVYEQYF	TGTGCCAGCATCGCTAGGGTATACGAGCAGTACTTC
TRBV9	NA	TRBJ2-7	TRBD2	CASSGIAGAAYEQYF	TGTGCCAGCAGCGGAATAGCGGGAGCTGCTTACGAGCAGTACTTC
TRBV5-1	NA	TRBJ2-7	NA	CASSPTGRESYEQYF	TGCGCCAGCAGCCCTACGGGCCGGGAATCCTACGAGCAGTACTTC
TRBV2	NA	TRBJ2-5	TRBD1	CASRQGAVETQYF	TGTGCCAGCAGGCAGGGGGCCGTGGAGACCCAGTACTTC
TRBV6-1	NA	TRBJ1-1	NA	CASSEVQWKLNTEAFF	TGTGCCAGCAGTGAAGTCCAGTGGAAATTGAACACTGAAGCTTTCTTT
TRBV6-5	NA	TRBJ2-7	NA	CASSQREAYEQYF	TGTGCCAGCAGTCAGAGGGAGGCCTACGAGCAGTACTTC
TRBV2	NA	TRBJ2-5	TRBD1	CASIKTGGEETQYF	TGTGCCAGCATCAAGACAGGGGGGGAAGAGACCCAGTACTTC
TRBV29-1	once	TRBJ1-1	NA	CSVEWGLNTEAFF	TGCAGCGTTGAATGGGGGCTGAACACTGAAGCTTTCTTT
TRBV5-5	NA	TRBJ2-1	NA	CASSSPSSHEQFF	TGTGCCAGCAGCTCCCCCTCCTCCCATGAGCAGTTCTTC
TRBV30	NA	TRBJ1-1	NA	CAWSRLMNTEAFF	TGTGCCTGGAGCCGGCTCATGAACACTGAAGCTTTCTTT
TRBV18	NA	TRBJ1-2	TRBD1	CASSRSGQGAEGYTF	TGTGCCAGCTCACGATCGGGACAGGGGGCGGAAGGCTACACCTTC
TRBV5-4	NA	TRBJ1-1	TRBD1	CASSSGQGVTEAFF	TGTGCCAGCAGCTCCGGACAGGGGGTAACTGAAGCTTTCTTT
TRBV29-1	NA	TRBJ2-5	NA	CSVEDPGGGQETQYF	TGCAGCGTTGAAGATCCCGGGGGAGGCCAGGAGACCCAGTACTTC
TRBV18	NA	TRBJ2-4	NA	CASSPAGFAKNIQYF	TGTGCCAGCTCACCGGCAGGGTTCGCCAAAAACATTCAGTACTTC